This entry features one T cell receptor (beta chain) sequence. This clonotype was observed many times. Its antigen is not yet known. Base quality data are lacking; no much larger clone is found one base away. The treatment or condition label on this specimen signifies: allogeneic hematopoietic cell transplantation with graft depleted of TCRalphabeta T cells and CD19 B cells. The children who served as transplant recipients had been given grafts of TCRalphabeta/CD19-depleted allogeneic hematopoietic cells. The data were taken from a study of T-cell reconstitution after alpha-beta-depleted transplantation in children (dated by TCRdb to the mid-2010s). For context, the study as a whole: T-cell immune reconstitution after TCRalphabeta/CD19-depleted allogeneic hematopoietic cell transplantation in children was quantitatively tracked in the study by means of TCR repertoire profiling. Broader findings and caveats from the paper: The frequencies of hyperexpanded clones fell over the following months, and after one year, T-cell counts and TCRbeta diversity were mostly attributed to newly produced T cells. The high TCRbeta diversity at day 60 in some patients was ascribed to recipient T cells and intrathymic progenitors that had survived conditioning. Apparently early alphabetaT-cell count recovery about two months after transplant reportedly relied on only several hundred rapidly expanded clones derived from non-depleted graft cells.

Library generation was performed with PCR. For sequencing, an Illumina HiSeq 2500 was employed. Molecular barcoding was employed in the preparation of TCR libraries, with unique molecular identifiers being used to normalize TCRbeta repertoire quantification. TCRdb trimmed the raw reads at Q25, called clones with MiXCR and kept productive beta chains. Identical CDR3 protein sequences are pooled into one entry, listed with their most common genes and DNA. Present in this sample are approximately 500,000 distinct CDR3 sequences, approximately 10% of which were seen just once. Jointly, the top ten make up just over 2% of the sample. V is trimmed back by 6 bases and J by 2 bases, and the junction contains 7 bases that no gene match accounts for. The CDR3, cysteine through phenylalanine, is 15 amino acids long. The DNA shown is the 45-base CDR3, in frame from base 1. From the germline V gene, CDR1 is MNHNS and CDR2 is SASEGT.

The chain uses TRBV6-1 and TRBJ1-5, with 7 junctional bases fitting TRBD1. The sample consisted of PBMCs, taken before TCRalphabeta/CD19-depleted stem cell transplant. This clonotype was obtained from a child aged 2 to 15 with inherited bone marrow failure, due to receive a stem cell transplant. For the CDR3, the sequence is CASSKRQGGNQPQHF. The nucleotide sequence reads TGTGCCAGCAGCAAGAGACAGGGTGGCAATCAGCCCCAGCATTTT.